These 19 T cell receptor beta chains originate from one sample sequenced in a study of cytomegalovirus exposure and HLA in healthy donors. Vbeta (60) and Jbeta (13) primers were used in the PCR. TCRdb's copy holds only in-frame clones and misses some; the assay was immunoSEQ multiplex PCR. This repertoire shows 150,000 to 200,000 clones, about 80% found once; its top ten account for approximately 1%. Sequencing was done on a sample of PBMCs. Receptor source: a woman aged 40 to 55 in good health and CMV-seronegative.

J is TRBJ1-4 and V is TRBV27; D may be TRBD1 (6 bases). This CDR3 contains 14 residues. V lost 10 bases to trimming and J lost 8 bases, with 20 bases between them. Germline lookup yields CDR1 MNHEY and CDR2 SMNVEV (reference sequence). Here the CDR3 DNA reads TGTGCCACACAAGGGGCAGGGGAAGGGGAAAAACTGTTTTTT. Protein sequence: CATQGAGEGEKLFF.

A note on this clone: Other DNA sequences in the same sample also yield this CDR3. V and J are TRBV9 and TRBJ1-5; D is perhaps TRBD1 (5 bases). Trimming shortened V by 0 bases and J by 3 bases, and 13 bases separated the two germline ends. The germline V gene encodes CDR1 SGDLS and CDR2 YYNGEE. CDR3 length: 16 residues. This chain's CDR3 is CASSVGPTGYNQPQHF. CDR3 nucleotide sequence: TGTGCCAGCAGCGTAGGACCTACAGGTTACAATCAGCCCCAGCATTTT.

The chain employs TRBV6-5 and TRBJ2-1; 8 bases are a match to TRBD2. V shed 4 bases and J 6 bases; nucleotides not matched to a gene: 8. The CDR3 is 15 amino acids. Germline-derived CDR1 and CDR2 are MNHEY and SVGAGI. The DNA of the CDR3 is TGTGCCAGCAGTTCAGAGGGGACTAGACTCAATGAGCAGTTCTTC. Its protein is CASSSEGTRLNEQFF.

This chain connects TRBV10-3 to TRBJ2-5; D call uncertain. This CDR3 has 13 amino acids. Trimming removed 11 bases from V and 0 bases from J, with 13 bases in between. In germline, CDR1 is ENHRY, CDR2 SYGVKD. CDR3 coding DNA: TGTGCCGCAGGAAACCAGTACCAAGAGACCCAGTACTTC. This codes for CAAGNQYQETQYF.

This chain joins TRBV5-1 and TRBJ2-3; a possible D gene is TRBD2 (5 bases). Germline V CDR1 and CDR2: SGHRS, YFSETQ. Trimming pared 0 bases from V and 4 bases from J, leaving 12 bases between. The CDR3 spans 15 residues. CDR3 residues: CASSLGGPGADTQYF. The CDR3 coding sequence is TGCGCCAGCAGCTTGGGCGGGCCCGGGGCAGATACGCAGTATTTT.

As DNA, the CDR3 is TGCGCCAGCAGCTTGGGGGGACTAGCGGGAGGTGAGCAGTTCTTC. Residues: CASSLGGLAGGEQFF. V is TRBV5-1 and J is TRBJ2-1; 15 nucleotides agree with TRBD2. V shed 0 bases and J 9 bases; nucleotides not matched to a gene: 1. The CDR3 runs to 15 residues. Germline CDR1 reads SGHRS; CDR2 reads YFSETQ.

The V and J genes are TRBV14 and TRBJ2-1, with D maybe TRBD2 (6 bases). The CDR3 is made up of 13 amino acids. Germline assignment: CDR1 SGHDN and CDR2 FVKESK. V lost 3 bases and J 3 bases, leaving 6 bases between the germline ends. Written as DNA, the CDR3 is TGTGCCAGCAGCCAGGGACTCTACAATGAGCAGTTCTTC. Protein sequence: CASSQGLYNEQFF.

J is TRBJ2-2 and V is TRBV6-4; D is ambiguous. This CDR3 has 14 amino acids. V was pared by 5 bases and J by 1 base, with 8 bases between. Germline assignment: CDR1 MRHNA and CDR2 SNTAGT. DNA for the CDR3: TGTGCCAGCAGTCTTCAGGAGAACACCGGGGAGCTGTTTTTT. This sequence encodes CASSLQENTGELFF.

The chain uses TRBV5-6 and TRBJ1-2; D ambiguous. The CDR3 covers 14 residues. Germline CDR1 SGHDT, CDR2 YYEEEE. The germline V and J ends were trimmed by 0 bases and 2 bases, with 8 bases remaining between them. CDR3 coding DNA: TGTGCCAGCAGCTTGGCCGGGAGAAACTATGGCTACACCTTC. Its protein is CASSLAGRNYGYTF. Complete variable domain (other parts from reference TRBV5-6 and TRBJ1-2): DAGVTQSPTHLIKTRGQQVTLRCSPKSGHDTVSWYQQALGQGPQFIFQYYEEEERQRGNFPDRFSGHQFPNYSSELNVNALLLGDSALYLCASSLAGRNYGYTFGSGTRLTVV.

CDR3 bases: TGTGCCAGTACGCGGGACAGGGGTTTCGTCTCTGGAAACACCATATATTTT. Translation: CASTRDRGFVSGNTIYF. The genes are TRBV19 and TRBJ1-3, with 10 bases fitting TRBD1. This CDR3 contains 17 residues. The ends lost 7 bases at V and 0 bases at J; junction bases unmatched: 9. Germline V gives CDR1 LNHDA, CDR2 SQIVND (reference sequence).

A single count supports this clone. The chain recombines TRBV6-5 with TRBJ2-7; maybe TRBD1 (6 bases). CDR1 is MNHEY and CDR2 is SVGAGI in the germline V gene. Deletions cut 2 bases from V and 6 bases from J, with 14 bases between. The CDR3 runs 14 residues. The CDR3 reads CASSYRSGDAEQYF. The CDR3 bases are TGTGCCAGCAGTTACCGGTCAGGGGATGCCGAGCAGTACTTC.

The chain has TRBV7-9 and TRBJ1-5; 11 nucleotides line up with TRBD1. The CDR3 covers 15 residues. Germline V CDR1 and CDR2: SEHNR, FQNEAQ (reference sequence). J lost 7 bases, V lost 2 bases, and 4 bases had no gene match. The CDR3 region is CASSLYGQGAQPQHF. The CDR3 DNA sequence: TGTGCCAGCAGCTTATATGGACAGGGGGCCCAGCCCCAGCATTTT.

The chain joins TRBV7-8 to TRBJ1-1; D might be TRBD1 (6 bases). Looked up from germline, CDR1 is SGHVS and CDR2 is FQNEAQ. CDR3 length: 13 residues. Trimming stripped 2 bases from V and 5 bases from J, with 9 bases between. The CDR3 protein is CASSLQGRTEAFF. In DNA form, the CDR3 reads TGTGCCAGCAGCTTACAGGGGCGGACTGAAGCTTTCTTT.

The rearrangement joins TRBV11-3 to TRBJ1-1, with D possibly matching TRBD1 (5 bases). Deletions cut 0 bases from V and 12 bases from J, with 14 bases between. CDR3 size: 13 residues. CDR1 and CDR2 (germline): SGHNT, YENEEA. CDR3 DNA: TGTGCCAGCAGCTTAGATGGCCCAGGGCGACCTTTCTTT. The encoded protein is CASSLDGPGRPFF.

This clone was detected only once. The chain links TRBV4-1 to TRBJ2-1; D is perhaps TRBD1 (5 bases). The germline gives CDR1 MGHRA, CDR2 YSYEKL. V was pared by 5 bases and J by 12 bases, with 17 bases between. The CDR3 has 13 residues. CDR3 coding DNA: TGCGCCAGCAGCGGCTTAAACTTTAGGGGGCAGTTCTTC. Translation: CASSGLNFRGQFF.

The table lists this clone with a count of one. The genes are TRBV28 and TRBJ1-4; D not resolved. Germline CDR1 is MDHEN and CDR2 is SYDVKM. V dropped 9 bases and J dropped 0 bases, with 5 bases sitting between them. The CDR3 length is 12 residues. The CDR3 loop is CASLATNEKLFF. CDR3 sequence (DNA): TGTGCCAGTCTAGCAACTAATGAAAAACTGTTTTTT.

The chain employs TRBV11-3 and TRBJ1-1; 7 nucleotides line up with TRBD1. There are 14 residues in the CDR3. V lost 4 bases and J lost 1; bases outside the gene matches: 3. CDR1 SGHNT and CDR2 YENEEA come from the germline V gene. The CDR3 reads CASSSGTANTEAFF. The CDR3, as DNA: TGTGCCAGCAGCTCGGGGACAGCGAACACTGAAGCTTTCTTT.

DNA for the CDR3: TGCAGCGTTGGAAGGACTTCCTACGAGCAGTACTTC. It encodes CSVGRTSYEQYF. The chain has TRBV29-1 and TRBJ2-7; possible D gene TRBD2, 5 bases. CDR1 is SQVTM and CDR2 is ANQGSEA in the germline V gene. The ends were cut back, 4 bases at V and 1 base at J, with 8 bases in the middle. The CDR3 contains 12 residues.

This clone was observed a handful of times. The chain links TRBV4-1 to TRBJ2-2, with D perhaps TRBD2 (5 bases). The CDR3 runs 10 residues. The germline V gene encodes CDR1 MGHRA and CDR2 YSYEKL. CDR3 nucleotides: TGCGCTACGGGGACCGGGGAGCTGTTTTTT. Its protein product is CATGTGELFF.